Each of the 10 T cell receptor beta chains below was sequenced from the same sample in a study of human T cells and chemical hapten exposure. TCRdb processed the RACE reads anew with MiXCR; each CDR3 protein has one entry. The sample shows 300,000 to 450,000 distinct CDR3 sequences, approximately 5% of them seen only once. Time point given: pre-sensitization, week 0. The treatment: therapeutic diphenylcyclopropenone sensitization with weekly scalp DPC. This specimen was whole blood, taken in connection with sensitization to the hapten diphenylcyclopropenone (DPC). Receptor source: a young woman with alopecia areata. Some clones in this sample may be carry-over from other donors' samples.

Only a few counts were recorded for this clonotype. The chain has TRBV20-1 and TRBJ1-2, with unresolved D. The CDR3 contains 13 residues. In germline, CDR1 is DFQATT, CDR2 SNEGSKA (reference sequence). The V and J ends lost 3 bases and 3 bases respectively, with 11 bases between them. Here the CDR3 DNA reads TGCAGTGCTAGTAATATTGGGGACTATGGCTACACCTTC. Residues: CSASNIGDYGYTF.

This clonotype was detected many times. V is TRBV7-2 and J is TRBJ1-4; TRBD1 might be the D (5 bases). Between the trimmed V and J ends, which lost 5 bases and 0 bases, there was a span of 19 bases. Germline V gives CDR1 SGHTA, CDR2 FQGNSA. This CDR3 spans 18 amino acids. The CDR3 bases are TGTGCCAGCAGCCCACGACGAACCGGGGGAGCAACTAATGAAAAACTGTTTTTT. This gives the protein CASSPRRTGGATNEKLFF.

In its sample, this clonotype was seen a few times. The V and J genes are TRBV20-1 and TRBJ1-1; TRBD1 is a possible D gene (6 bases). CDR1 is DFQATT and CDR2 is SNEGSKA in the germline V gene (reference sequence). Trimming took 5 bases from V and 0 from J, leaving 13 bases between them. The CDR3 is 14 residues long. The CDR3, as DNA: TGCAGTGCTCCGTGGGGGCAAGTGAACACTGAAGCTTTCTTT. Translating it yields CSAPWGQVNTEAFF.

A few counts support this clonotype. The V call is TRBV4-3, the J call TRBJ1-2, with 10 bases aligning to TRBD1. V lost 3 bases and J lost 7; bases outside the gene matches: 5. The CDR3 runs to 14 residues. Germline assignment: CDR1 LGHNA and CDR2 YSLEER. The CDR3 loop reads CASSHVRTGGGYTF. In DNA form, the CDR3 reads TGCGCCAGCAGCCACGTCCGGACAGGGGGTGGCTACACCTTC.

In this sample, this clonotype turned up a few times. J is TRBJ2-6 and V is TRBV20-1; D gene unclear. CDR1 is DFQATT, CDR2 SNEGSKA, per germline (reference sequence). The CDR3 is 13 residues long. V was clipped by 2 bases and J by 2 bases, with 4 bases between them. The CDR3 region is CSARPPGANVLTF. CDR3 bases: TGCAGTGCTAGACCTCCTGGGGCCAACGTCCTGACTTTC.

This clonotype showed up many times. The chain is built from TRBV5-1 and TRBJ2-5; 11 bases agree with TRBD2. Germline assignment: CDR1 SGHRS and CDR2 YFSETQ. The CDR3 runs 16 residues. V was pared by 4 bases and J by 1 base, with 6 bases of the junction left unmatched. CDR3 nucleotide sequence: TGCGCCAGCAGCACAAGACTAGCGGGGTTCCAAGAGACCCAGTACTTC. Its protein is CASSTRLAGFQETQYF.

Concerning this clonotype itself: Possible read error: a much larger clone is one base away. CDR3 bases: TGCGCCAGCACCGGGCACGAGGGTGGAAACACCATAAATTTT. Amino acids: CASTGHEGGNTINF. The J gene is TRBJ1-3, the V gene TRBV10-2; D is unclear. The CDR3 spans 14 residues. Per the germline V gene, CDR1 is WSHSY and CDR2 is SAAADI.

The chain is built from TRBV6-5 and TRBJ2-7, with D possibly matching TRBD1 (6 bases). Germline CDR1 is MNHEY and CDR2 is SVGAGI. V lost 5 bases to trimming and J lost 1 base, with 15 bases between them. The CDR3 is 15 amino acids. The CDR3: CASSQEDRRSYEQYF. In DNA, the CDR3 is TGTGCCAGCAGTCAAGAGGACAGAAGATCCTACGAGCAGTACTTC.

This clonotype was observed many times. The chain links TRBV6-2 or TRBV6-3 to TRBJ2-3; D possibly corresponds to TRBD2 (6 bases). Germline CDR1 reads MNHEY; CDR2 reads SVGEGT. The CDR3 runs to 16 residues. With 5 bases removed from V and 10 bases from J, the gap between germline ends came to 25 bases. In DNA form, the CDR3 reads TGTGCCAGCAGTCTTCTTGACGGCCGGAACGGAGGGGCGCAGTATTTT. It yields the protein CASSLLDGRNGGAQYF.

The chain has TRBV20-1 and TRBJ1-1; D is ambiguous. Germline V gives CDR1 DFQATT, CDR2 SNEGSKA (reference sequence). The CDR3 spans 14 residues. Trimming shortened V by 3 bases and J by 1 base, and 12 bases separated the two germline ends. CDR3 in DNA: TGCAGTGCTAGGTTAGAACTTAGGAACACTGAAGCTTTCTTT. Translated: CSARLELRNTEAFF.